Below, 17 T cell receptor beta chains from the same sample are listed, as sequenced in a study of vaccination and CD4 T cells after COVID-19. This sample's treatment: roughly 10-day PBMC culture with coronavirus spike peptide pools or control peptides (ViraFEST assay). The Oncomine TCR Beta short-read assay generated sequence data from the DNA of cultured CD4+ T cells. TCRdb used MiXCR to reprocess the PCR reads, holding one entry per CDR3 protein. The sample contains 15,000 or so distinct CDR3 sequences, more than 40% of which appear only once. No antigen has been identified for these receptors. The sequenced sample consisted of CD4+ T cells from blood, cultured in vitro. The receptors were gathered from a human donor who had recovered from COVID-19.

CDR3 sequence reads: CASSNAGNSPLHF. As DNA, the CDR3 is TGTGCCAGCAGCAACGCGGGGAATTCACCCCTCCACTTT. The chain uses TRBV6-1 and TRBJ1-6; D ambiguous. V shed 6 bases and J shed 7 bases, with 10 bases lying between them. Germline values: CDR1 MNHNS, CDR2 SASEGT. The CDR3 covers 13 residues.

V and J are TRBV20-1 and TRBJ1-1, with 7 positions matching TRBD1. CDR3 size: 14 residues. The germline V gene has CDR1 DFQATT and CDR2 SNEGSKA (reference sequence). Trimming cost V 6 bases and J 4 bases; bases outside gene matches: 11. This chain's CDR3 is CSARRQGLATEAFF. CDR3 DNA sequence: TGCAGTGCCCGTCGACAGGGACTCGCCACTGAAGCTTTCTTT.

V usage is TRBV10-3 and J usage is TRBJ1-1, with 9 bases aligning to TRBD1. Germline loops: CDR1 ENHRY, CDR2 SYGVKD. Trimming at V came to 10 bases and at J to 2 bases, leaving 11 bases not matched to a gene. CDR3 length: 15 residues. CDR3 loop: CATTPGGQGNTEAFF. CDR3 nucleotides: TGTGCCACCACGCCAGGGGGACAGGGAAACACTGAAGCTTTCTTT.

The V and J genes are TRBV7-2 and TRBJ1-2, with D perhaps matching TRBD1 (5 bases). The CDR3 spans 15 residues. The germline V gene encodes CDR1 SGHTA and CDR2 FQGNSA. Trimming removed 5 bases from V and 4 bases from J, with 17 bases in between. CDR3 nucleotide sequence: TGTGCCAGCAGCACCGCCGGGACCGCTGGCTATGGCTACACCTTC. This translates into CASSTAGTAGYGYTF.

The rearrangement joins TRBV20-1 to TRBJ2-1; maybe TRBD2 (7 bases). Germline V gene data show CDR1 as DFQATT and CDR2 as SNEGSKA (reference sequence). This CDR3 is 14 amino acids long. Trimming pared 6 bases from V and 9 bases from J, leaving 21 bases between. The CDR3 nucleotides read TGCAGTGCGGTTAGTCCGGGGGGCGGTCCTGAGCAGTTCTTC. Translated, it gives CSAVSPGGGPEQFF.

The chain carries TRBV7-2 and TRBJ1-6, with 7 positions matching TRBD1. This CDR3 is 15 amino acids long. Trimming removed 5 bases from V and 6 bases from J; junction bases left unmatched: 7. CDR1 is SGHTA, CDR2 FQGNSA, per germline. CDR3 sequence: CASSLRQGGNSPLHF. Written as DNA, the CDR3 is TGTGCCAGCAGCCTCCGACAGGGAGGTAATTCACCCCTCCACTTT. Full variable domain (rest looked up from reference TRBV7-2 and TRBJ1-6): GAGVSQSPSNKVTEKGKDVELRCDPISGHTALYWYRQSLGQGLEFLIYFQGNSAPDKSGLPSDRFSAERTGGSVSTLTIQRTQQEDSAVYLCASSLRQGGNSPLHFGNGTRLTVT.

The rearrangement links TRBV9 to TRBJ1-2; 7 positions agree with TRBD1. CDR3 length: 17 residues. The V segment lost 1 base and the J segment 4 bases; nucleotides outside the gene matches: 13. CDR1 is SGDLS and CDR2 is YYNGEE in the germline V gene. CDR3 residues: CASSVTSTGAVFYGYTF. CDR3 nucleotide sequence: TGTGCCAGCAGCGTAACGTCCACAGGGGCCGTCTTCTATGGCTACACCTTC. Variable domain in full (rest from reference TRBV9 and TRBJ1-2): DSGVTQTPKHLITATGQRVTLRCSPRSGDLSVYWYQQSLDQGLQFLIQYYNGEERAKGNILERFSAQQFPDLHSELNLSSLELGDSALYFCASSVTSTGAVFYGYTFGSGTRLTVV.

A few counts support this clonotype. The chain combines TRBV6-1 with TRBJ1-5; possible D gene TRBD1, 5 bases. Trimming removed 4 bases at V and 6 bases at J, with 16 bases between. The CDR3 loop spans 15 amino acids. Germline lookup yields CDR1 MNHNS and CDR2 SASEGT. The CDR3 coding sequence is TGTGCCAGCAGTGGCGATGGGGGTGTTGGTCAGCCCCAGCATTTT. Translated, it gives CASSGDGGVGQPQHF.

The chain employs TRBV6-1 and TRBJ2-7; weak D call: TRBD2 (6 bases). This CDR3 has 15 amino acids. Trimming left V 6 bases short and J 6 bases short, with 21 bases between. In germline, CDR1 is MNHNS, CDR2 SASEGT. Here the CDR3 DNA reads TGTGCCAGCAGCTCACCGGCGGGACGAGTGGGCGAGCAGTACTTC. It encodes CASSSPAGRVGEQYF.

The chain couples TRBV6-5 to TRBJ1-2, with 7 bases identical to TRBD1. The CDR3 is 13 residues long. The germline CDR1 and CDR2 sequences are MNHEY and SVGAGI. V gave up 6 bases and J gave up 4 bases; unmatched junction bases: 5. CDR3 nucleotide sequence: TGTGCCAGCAGCTACGACAGGGCCTATGGCTACACCTTC. Its translation: CASSYDRAYGYTF.

The chain has TRBV20-1 and TRBJ2-7, with 13 positions matching TRBD2. Germline values: CDR1 DFQATT, CDR2 SNEGSKA (reference sequence). The CDR3 has 19 residues. Germline trimming cut 2 bases from V and 1 base from J; bases unmatched to any gene: 14. The CDR3 is CSARNRVTSGGAASYEQYF. The CDR3 DNA is TGCAGTGCTAGAAATAGGGTAACTAGCGGGGGGGCGGCGTCCTACGAGCAGTACTTC.

The V call is TRBV6-5, the J call TRBJ1-6; D is unclear. This CDR3 region has 16 residues. V lost 3 bases and J lost 0, with 9 bases in between. The germline gives CDR1 MNHEY, CDR2 SVGAGI. CDR3 sequence: CASSYQASSYNSPLHF. CDR3 DNA sequence: TGTGCCAGCAGTTATCAGGCTAGCTCCTATAATTCACCCCTCCACTTT.

V usage is TRBV2 and J usage is TRBJ1-6; the D gene is possibly TRBD1 (5 bases). V lost 1 base, J lost 10 bases, and 17 bases lay in between. CDR1 and CDR2 from the germline V gene are SNHLY and FYNNEI. This CDR3 has 16 amino acids. The CDR3 nucleotides are TGTGCCAGCAGTGAAGTCCCTGGGGTGGGGGGGTCACCCCTCCACTTT. It yields the protein CASSEVPGVGGSPLHF.

CDR3 loop: CASSFSGGRAYEQYF. DNA of the CDR3: TGTGCCAGCAGCTTTTCGGGCGGGAGAGCCTACGAGCAGTACTTC. The chain combines TRBV7-2 with TRBJ2-7; 7 nucleotides agree with TRBD2. V was clipped by 3 bases and J by 2 bases; unmatched bases: 7. CDR1 SGHTA and CDR2 FQGNSA come from the germline V gene. CDR3 length equals 15 residues.

This clonotype was observed a handful of times. The rearrangement links TRBV6-1 to TRBJ1-2; tentatively, D is TRBD1 (5 bases). The germline gives CDR1 MNHNS, CDR2 SASEGT. This CDR3 region has 15 residues. V was shortened by 1 base and J by 5 bases, with 14 bases between the two germline ends. This chain's CDR3 is CASSEVLGALYGYTF. In nucleotides, the CDR3 is TGTGCCAGCAGTGAAGTATTAGGGGCGCTATATGGCTACACCTTC.

This clonotype has just a few counts. This chain uses TRBV25-1 with TRBJ1-2; D is ambiguous. Per germline, CDR1 MGHDK and CDR2 SYGVNS. The CDR3 covers 13 residues. V lost 3 bases and J 2 bases, leaving 7 bases between the germline ends. This CDR3 is CASSENGNYGYTF. The CDR3 coding sequence is TGTGCCAGCAGTGAGAACGGGAACTATGGCTACACCTTC.

This clonotype has only a few counts. CDR3 nucleotides: TGTGCCAGCAGGGGGACGGCCGTCTATGGCTACACCTTC. The encoded protein is CASRGTAVYGYTF. The chain recombines TRBV28 with TRBJ1-2; the D gene is possibly TRBD1 (5 bases). With 6 bases removed from V and 4 bases from J, the gap between germline ends came to 12 bases. The length of the CDR3 is 13 residues. Germline V gene lookup returns CDR1 MDHEN and CDR2 SYDVKM.